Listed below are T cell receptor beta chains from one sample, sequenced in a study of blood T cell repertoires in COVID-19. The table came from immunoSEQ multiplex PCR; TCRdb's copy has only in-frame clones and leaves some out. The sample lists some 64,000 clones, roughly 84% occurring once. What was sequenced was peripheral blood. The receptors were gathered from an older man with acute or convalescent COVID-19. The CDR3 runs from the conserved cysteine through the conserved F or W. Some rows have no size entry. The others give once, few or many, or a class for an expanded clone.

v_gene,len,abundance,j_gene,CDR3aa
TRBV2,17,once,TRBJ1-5,CASSLRGTGVSNQPQHF
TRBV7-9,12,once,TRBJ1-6,CASSTGGSPLHF
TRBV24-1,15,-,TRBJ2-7,CATSAAGPLEHEQYF
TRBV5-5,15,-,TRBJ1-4,CASSLVTATNEKLFF
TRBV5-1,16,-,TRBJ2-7,CASSADRQGTSYEQYF
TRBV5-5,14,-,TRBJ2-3,CASSLAGRTDTQYF
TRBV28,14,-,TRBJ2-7,CASSGGGREYEQYF
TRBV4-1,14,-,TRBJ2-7,CASSQPGRFYEQYF
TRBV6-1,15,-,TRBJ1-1,CASSEGPRLATEAFF
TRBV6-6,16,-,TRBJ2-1,CASSYPVTGAHNEQFF
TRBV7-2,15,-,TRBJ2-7,CASSLGPGSPYEQYF
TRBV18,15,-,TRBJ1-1,CASSLRQGKNTEAFF
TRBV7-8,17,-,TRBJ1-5,CASSLGWDSLNNQPQHF
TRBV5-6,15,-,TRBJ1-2,CASSPTTTGSYGYTF
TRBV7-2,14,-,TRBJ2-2,CASSLQANTGELFF
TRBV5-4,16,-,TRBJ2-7,CASSLGPRAITYEQYF
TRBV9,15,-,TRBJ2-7,CASSAGSGGLYEQYF
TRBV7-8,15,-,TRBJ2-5,CASSLAGLARETQYF
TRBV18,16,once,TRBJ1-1,CASSRTGGLSSTEAFF
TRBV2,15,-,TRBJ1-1,CASTNDRGLNTEAFF
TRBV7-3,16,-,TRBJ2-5,CASSPRGVGAKETQYF
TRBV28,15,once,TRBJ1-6,CASRFSGGIYSPLHF
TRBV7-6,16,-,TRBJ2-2,CASSLESTQGAGELFF
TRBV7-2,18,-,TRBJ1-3,CASSLRARQSSSGNTIYF
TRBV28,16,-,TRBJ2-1,CASSPPNAAVYNEQFF
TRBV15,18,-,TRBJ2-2,CATSRVIAGGPLSGELFF